A selection of T cell receptor beta chains follows, all from one sample in a study of OX40 agonist ivuxolimab in advanced cancers. TCRdb keeps only in-frame clones here, not all; method: immunoSEQ multiplex PCR. This table holds 60,000 to 85,000 clones, around nine tenths found once. The source was CD4+ or CD8+ T cells sorted from blood, collected in a trial of the OX40 agonist ivuxolimab. The receptors were gathered from an adult with an advanced solid tumor such as melanoma, head and neck, liver or kidney cancer. The CDR3 runs from the conserved cysteine through the conserved F or W. The order of the fields is D gene, V gene, clone size, J gene, CDR3 protein, CDR3 DNA. The D gene is left open where the match is weak. Clone size is not always given. Where it is, it says once, few, many or a class for expanded clones.

D: TRBD2
V: TRBV11-2
size: NA
J: TRBJ2-1
CDR3: CASSFTSGRGIGEQFF
DNA: TGTGCCAGCAGCTTCACTAGCGGGAGAGGGATAGGAGAGCAGTTCTTC

D: TRBD2
V: TRBV4-3
size: NA
J: TRBJ2-1
CDR3: CASSQSGGGWNEQFF
DNA: TGCGCCAGCAGCCAAAGCGGGGGGGGCTGGAATGAGCAGTTCTTC

D: NA
V: TRBV7-2
size: once
J: TRBJ2-1
CDR3: CASSPLRNEQFF
DNA: TGTGCCAGCAGCCCTTTGAGGAATGAGCAGTTCTTC

D: NA
V: TRBV19
size: NA
J: TRBJ2-2
CDR3: CASSIPAGLAGELFF
DNA: TGTGCCAGTAGTATACCGGCGGGGTTAGCCGGGGAGCTGTTTTTT

D: TRBD1
V: TRBV27
size: NA
J: TRBJ1-5
CDR3: CASSLSFFPGQGFDSNQPQHF
DNA: TGTGCCAGCAGTTTATCCTTTTTTCCGGGACAGGGATTCGATAGCAATCAGCCCCAGCATTTT

D: TRBD2
V: TRBV30
size: NA
J: TRBJ2-6
CDR3: CAGTSGGHSGANVLTF
DNA: TGTGCCGGTACTAGCGGGGGTCACTCTGGGGCCAACGTCCTGACTTTC

D: TRBD2
V: TRBV29-1
size: NA
J: TRBJ2-7
CDR3: CSVGGSRYEQYF
DNA: TGCAGCGTTGGCGGGAGTAGGTACGAGCAGTACTTC

D: TRBD1
V: TRBV11-3
size: NA
J: TRBJ2-1
CDR3: CASSRGQGSDNEQFF
DNA: TGTGCCAGCAGTCGGGGACAGGGTTCGGACAATGAGCAGTTCTTC

D: NA
V: TRBV25-1
size: NA
J: TRBJ2-3
CDR3: CASSEGGSPDTQYF
DNA: TGTGCCAGCAGTGAGGGGGGCTCACCAGATACGCAGTATTTT

D: NA
V: TRBV5-4
size: NA
J: TRBJ2-3
CDR3: CASRGRVADTQYF
DNA: TGTGCCAGCAGAGGACGGGTGGCAGATACGCAGTATTTT

D: NA
V: TRBV7-2
size: NA
J: TRBJ1-5
CDR3: CASSLEGGSRQPQHF
DNA: TGTGCCAGCAGCTTAGAAGGGGGTTCGCGTCAGCCCCAGCATTTT

D: NA
V: TRBV7-2
size: NA
J: TRBJ1-6
CDR3: CASSPERHLPKAPLHF
DNA: TGTGCCAGCAGCCCAGAAAGACACCTACCCAAGGCACCCCTCCACTTT

D: TRBD2
V: TRBV11-2
size: NA
J: TRBJ2-1
CDR3: CASSLATSGGAYPHEQFF
DNA: TGTGCCAGCAGCTTAGCCACTAGCGGGGGGGCATACCCGCATGAGCAGTTCTTC

D: NA
V: TRBV2
size: NA
J: TRBJ2-1
CDR3: CASSGHGGQNEQFF
DNA: TGTGCCAGCAGTGGTCATGGGGGGCAGAATGAGCAGTTCTTC

D: NA
V: TRBV5-1
size: NA
J: TRBJ2-1
CDR3: CASSLAQGSYNEQFF
DNA: TGCGCCAGCAGCTTGGCTCAGGGCTCCTACAATGAGCAGTTCTTC

D: NA
V: TRBV11-3
size: NA
J: TRBJ1-1
CDR3: CASSLERTTEAFF
DNA: TGTGCCAGCAGCTTAGAACGAACCACTGAAGCTTTCTTT

D: NA
V: TRBV6-5
size: NA
J: TRBJ2-3
CDR3: CATSSGTDTQYF
DNA: TGTGCCACCTCTAGCGGCACAGATACGCAGTATTTT

D: NA
V: TRBV5-1
size: NA
J: TRBJ2-6
CDR3: CASSLGGPFSGANVLTF
DNA: TGCGCCAGCAGCTTGGGGGGACCTTTCTCTGGGGCCAACGTCCTGACTTTC

D: TRBD1
V: TRBV5-1
size: NA
J: TRBJ1-1
CDR3: CASSTPGGTEAFF
DNA: TGCGCCAGCAGCACCCCAGGGGGCACTGAAGCTTTCTTT

D: NA
V: TRBV15
size: NA
J: TRBJ2-2
CDR3: CATSRGPPGSLNTGELFF
DNA: TGTGCCACCAGCAGAGGCCCTCCTGGCAGCCTGAACACCGGGGAGCTGTTTTTT

D: NA
V: TRBV6-1
size: NA
J: TRBJ2-2
CDR3: CASSEAAIRRTVMNTGELFF
DNA: TGTGCCAGCAGTGAAGCCGCGATACGCAGGACGGTCATGAACACCGGGGAGCTGTTTTTT

D: NA
V: TRBV7-8
size: NA
J: TRBJ1-6
CDR3: CASSSQTVNSPLHF
DNA: TGTGCCAGCAGCTCCCAGACAGTTAATTCACCCCTCCACTTT

D: NA
V: TRBV14
size: NA
J: TRBJ1-2
CDR3: CASSLGTAYGYTF
DNA: TGTGCCAGCAGCCTTGGGACGGCTTATGGCTACACCTTC

D: NA
V: TRBV7-2
size: NA
J: TRBJ2-1
CDR3: CASSLATTYNEQFF
DNA: TGTGCCAGCAGCTTAGCGACAACCTACAATGAGCAGTTCTTC

D: TRBD1
V: TRBV18
size: NA
J: TRBJ2-7
CDR3: CASSQIGQGAGEQYF
DNA: TGTGCCAGCTCACAAATCGGACAGGGGGCAGGGGAGCAGTACTTC